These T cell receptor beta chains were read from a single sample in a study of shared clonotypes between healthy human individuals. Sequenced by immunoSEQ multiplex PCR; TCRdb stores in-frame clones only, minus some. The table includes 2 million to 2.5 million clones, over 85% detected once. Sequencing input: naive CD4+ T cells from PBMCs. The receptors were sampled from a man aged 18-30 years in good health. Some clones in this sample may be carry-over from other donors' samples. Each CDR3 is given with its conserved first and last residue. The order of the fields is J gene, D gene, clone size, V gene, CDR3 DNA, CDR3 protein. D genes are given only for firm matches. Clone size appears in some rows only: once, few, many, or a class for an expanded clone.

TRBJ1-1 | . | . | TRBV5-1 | TGCGCCAGCAGCTTGGAGGGGGGCGTATACACTGAAGCTTTCTTT | CASSLEGGVYTEAFF
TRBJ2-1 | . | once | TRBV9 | TGTGCCAGCAGCGTAGAATCGGGATCAGATACTGAGCAGTTCTTC | CASSVESGSDTEQFF
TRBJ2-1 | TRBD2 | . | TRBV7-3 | TGTGCCAGCAGCTTAAAGAGCGGGAGGGCAGACAATGAGCAGTTCTTC | CASSLKSGRADNEQFF
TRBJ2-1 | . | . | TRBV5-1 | TGCGCCAGCAGCTTGGCAGAAGATTCCAGGGGACGGGGTGAGCAGTTCTTC | CASSLAEDSRGRGEQFF
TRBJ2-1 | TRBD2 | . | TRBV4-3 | TGCGCCAGCAGCCCCAGACTAGCGGGAGGGCCATCGTATGAGCAGTTCTTC | CASSPRLAGGPSYEQFF
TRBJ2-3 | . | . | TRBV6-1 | TGTGCCAGTCAACCTTCCACTACCACAGATACGCAGTATTTT | CASQPSTTTDTQYF
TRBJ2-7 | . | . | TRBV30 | TGTGCCTGGAGTGCTGACAGGATACTCTACGAGCAGTACTTC | CAWSADRILYEQYF
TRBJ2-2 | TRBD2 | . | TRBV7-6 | TGTGCCAGCACCTCGGGAGGGGCAACCGGGGAGCTGTTTTTT | CASTSGGATGELFF
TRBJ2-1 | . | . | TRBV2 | TGTGCCAGCAGTTACAGCGTAGGCTCCTACAATGAGCAGTTCTTC | CASSYSVGSYNEQFF
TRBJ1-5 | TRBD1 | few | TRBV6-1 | TGTGCCAGCCACCGGGACAGGGGTTCATGGCCCCAGCATTTT | CASHRDRGSWPQHF
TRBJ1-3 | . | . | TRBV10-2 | TGCGCCAGCAGGGGGCAGGTCTCTGGAAACACCATATATTTT | CASRGQVSGNTIYF
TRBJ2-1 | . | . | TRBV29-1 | TGCAGCGTGGGGGACTACAATGAGCAGTTCTTC | CSVGDYNEQFF
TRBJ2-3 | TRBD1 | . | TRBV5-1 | TGCGCCAGCAGCCCTCGGGACAGAAGCACAGATACGCAGTATTTT | CASSPRDRSTDTQYF
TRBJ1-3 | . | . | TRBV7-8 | TGTGCCAGCATCATATCTTTTTGGGACCCGGGGGCCTCAGGAAACACCATATATTTT | CASIISFWDPGASGNTIYF
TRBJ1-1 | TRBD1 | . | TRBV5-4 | TGTGCCAGCAGCGTTCCGGGACAGGGATCCACTGAAGCTTTCTTT | CASSVPGQGSTEAFF
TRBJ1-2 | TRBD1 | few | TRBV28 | TGTGCCAGCACCTACCGGACAGGGCGTAGAGGCTACACCTTC | CASTYRTGRRGYTF
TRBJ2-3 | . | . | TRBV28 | TGTGCCAGCAGTGGCGGGGGCAGTGGGTCAGATACGCAGTATTTT | CASSGGGSGSDTQYF
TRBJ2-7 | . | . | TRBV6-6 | TGTGCCAGCAGTTACAGCAGGACCTCCTACGAGCAGTACTTC | CASSYSRTSYEQYF
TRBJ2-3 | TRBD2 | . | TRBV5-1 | TGCGCCAGCAGACTAGCGGGAGTAACAGATACGCAGTATTTT | CASRLAGVTDTQYF
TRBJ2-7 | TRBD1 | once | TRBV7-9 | TGTGCCAGCAGCCCGGCTCCGGGACAGGGGCACCCCTACGAGCAGTACTTC | CASSPAPGQGHPYEQYF
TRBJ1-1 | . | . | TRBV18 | TGTGCCAGCTCACCACCGAACTTCCCGAACACTGAAGCTTTCTTT | CASSPPNFPNTEAFF
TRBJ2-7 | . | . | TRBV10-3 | TGTGCCATCAGTGAGTCCCGGGACACTAAAACCTACGAGCAGTACTTC | CAISESRDTKTYEQYF
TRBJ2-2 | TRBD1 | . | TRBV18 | TGTGCCAGCTCACCCCTGTCAGGGGGCGTCGCCGGGGAGCTGTTTTTT | CASSPLSGGVAGELFF
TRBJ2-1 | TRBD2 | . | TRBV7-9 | TGTGCCAGCAGCTTCCCACTAACGACTAGCGGAGACTCCTACAATGAGCAGTTCTTC | CASSFPLTTSGDSYNEQFF
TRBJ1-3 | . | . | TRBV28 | TGTGCCAGCAGTCCCTATGGCCGGGCTGGAAACACCATATATTTT | CASSPYGRAGNTIYF